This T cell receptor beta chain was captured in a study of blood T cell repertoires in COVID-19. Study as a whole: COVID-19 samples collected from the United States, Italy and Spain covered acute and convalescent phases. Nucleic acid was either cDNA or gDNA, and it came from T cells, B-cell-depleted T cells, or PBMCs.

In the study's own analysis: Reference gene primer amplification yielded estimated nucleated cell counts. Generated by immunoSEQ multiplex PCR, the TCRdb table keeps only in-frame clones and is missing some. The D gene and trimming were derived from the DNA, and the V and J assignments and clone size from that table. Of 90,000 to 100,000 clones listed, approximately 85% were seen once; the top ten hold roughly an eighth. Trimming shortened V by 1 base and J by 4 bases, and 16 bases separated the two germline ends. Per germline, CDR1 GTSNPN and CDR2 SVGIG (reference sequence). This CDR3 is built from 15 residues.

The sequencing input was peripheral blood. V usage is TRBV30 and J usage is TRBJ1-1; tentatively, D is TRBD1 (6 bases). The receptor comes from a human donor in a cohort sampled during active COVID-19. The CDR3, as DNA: TGTGCCTGGAGTGGGATACAGGGAAGTGTCACTGAAGCTTTCTTT. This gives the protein CAWSGIQGSVTEAFF. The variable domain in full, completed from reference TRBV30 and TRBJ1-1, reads SQTIHQWPATLVQPVGSPLSLECTVEGTSNPNLYWYRQAAGRGLQLLFYSVGIGQISSEVPQNLSASRPQDRQFILSSKKLLLSDSGFYLCAWSGIQGSVTEAFFGQGTRLTVV.